These T cell receptor beta chains were read from a single sample in a study of post-analysis software for immune sequencing data. TCRdb ran MiXCR on the PCR reads and lists one entry per CDR3 protein. The repertoire holds roughly 540,000 distinct CDR3 sequences, with about a third as singletons. Sequencing was carried out using blood. Source of these receptors: a girl younger than 18 with multiple sclerosis. Each CDR3 is given with its conserved first and last residue. D genes are given only for firm matches. The size of a clone is reported for some rows only, either as once, few or many, or as a class for expanded clones.

few	NA	TRBV12-3/TRBV12-4	TRBJ1-4	TGTGCCAGCAGTTTAATATTTTCGGGGGATCAGGAAAAACTGTTTTTT	CASSLIFSGDQEKLFF
NA	TRBD2	TRBV5-1	TRBJ2-1	TGCGCCAGCAGCGGGACTAGCGGGGGCCTATACAATGAGCAGTTCTTC	CASSGTSGGLYNEQFF
NA	NA	TRBV7-2	TRBJ1-2	TGTGCCAGCAGCTTAGTTTTTGGCTACACCTTC	CASSLVFGYTF
NA	NA	TRBV6-2/TRBV6-3	TRBJ2-5	TGTGCCAGCAGTTACGAGCGGACAGCGTCTGCGTTAAAGACCCAGTACTTC	CASSYERTASALKTQYF
few	NA	TRBV20-1	TRBJ2-5	TGCAGTGCCACCCCTCTCGGGAGAACAGGGAAAGAGACCCAGTACTTC	CSATPLGRTGKETQYF
few	TRBD1	TRBV3-1	TRBJ2-1	TGTGCCAGCAGCCCAGGACAGGGATGGGTTAATGAGCAGTTCTTC	CASSPGQGWVNEQFF
few	NA	TRBV29-1	TRBJ2-3	TGCAGCGTTGAATTCCGCGGGACAGTTGGTGATACGCAGTATTTT	CSVEFRGTVGDTQYF
NA	TRBD1	TRBV5-1	TRBJ1-2	TGCGCCAGCAGCGTACAGGGGACTGACTATGGCTACACCTTC	CASSVQGTDYGYTF
few	TRBD1	TRBV7-9	TRBJ2-5	TGTGCCAGCAGCTTGCGACAGGGGGTAGAGACCCAGTACTTC	CASSLRQGVETQYF
NA	NA	TRBV6-5	TRBJ1-2	TGTGCCAGCACGCGCTCCCGGGGTTTTAACTATGGCTACACCTTC	CASTRSRGFNYGYTF
few	NA	TRBV20-1	TRBJ2-3	TGCAGTGCCATAGACAGGCTCACAGATACGCAGTATTTT	CSAIDRLTDTQYF
few	TRBD1	TRBV6-1	TRBJ1-2	TGTGCCAGCAGCTTTACGGGACAGGGATATGGCTACACCTTC	CASSFTGQGYGYTF
NA	NA	TRBV5-1	TRBJ2-5	TGCGCCAGCAGCTTGTCAGTGGGATCGGCCGAAGAGACCCAGTACTTC	CASSLSVGSAEETQYF
few	NA	TRBV6-5	TRBJ1-1	TGTGCCAGCAGTTCGGAGGGAACACAGGAGAGAGAAGCTTTCTTT	CASSSEGTQEREAFF
NA	TRBD2	TRBV20-1	TRBJ2-5	TGCAGTGCTAGGGCATATAGCGGGGGGGCCGGGCAGTACTTC	CSARAYSGGAGQYF
few	NA	TRBV20-1	TRBJ2-7	TGCAGCCCCTTGGGCGGACTACTCGCCTACGAGCAGTACTTC	CSPLGGLLAYEQYF
NA	NA	TRBV28	TRBJ2-1	TGTGCCAGCAGTAAACAGGGAATTTACTACAATGAGCAGTTCTTC	CASSKQGIYYNEQFF
NA	TRBD2	TRBV7-9	TRBJ2-1	TGTGCCAGCAGCCCAGTCACCCCCGGGACTAGCGGTTTTAATGAGCAGTTCTTC	CASSPVTPGTSGFNEQFF
NA	NA	TRBV10-3	TRBJ2-2	TGTGCCATCAGTGAGCTAGGGACGGGGGAGCTGTTTTTT	CAISELGTGELFF
few	TRBD1	TRBV20-1	TRBJ2-1	TGCAGTGCTAGACAGGGGGCGAATTACAATGAGCAGTTCTTC	CSARQGANYNEQFF
NA	NA	TRBV2	TRBJ1-2	TGTGCCAGCAGTGAGAGGCAGGGAGGTGGCTACACCTTC	CASSERQGGGYTF
few	NA	TRBV4-2	TRBJ2-1	TGTGCCAGCAGCCAAGATGTCGGCAGGTCAGGCAATGAGCAGTTCTTC	CASSQDVGRSGNEQFF
once	NA	TRBV4-1	TRBJ1-2	TGCGCCAGCAGCCACGGAGGCGAAGGGTCTATCTATGGCTACACCTTC	CASSHGGEGSIYGYTF